This TCR beta chain was profiled in a study of blood T cells in healthy people across ages. The use of a sample-barcoded 5' primer and a J-beta primer mix characterized a second PCR of roughly 7 to 11 cycles. The template-switch adaptor, which had 12 random nucleotides, put a tag on each cDNA molecule. MiXCR, applied by TCRdb to the 5' RACE reads, yields one record per CDR3 protein. The top ten clones hold 15% to 20% of a sample with some 900,000 distinct CDR3 sequences, 25% to 35% of them seen once. This clonotype was observed at least ten times. V was pared by 0 bases and J by 4 bases, with 8 bases of the junction left unmatched. The V gene's germline CDR1 is MNHEY and CDR2 SVGAGI. The CDR3 consists of 18 residues.

Sequencing used blood. The source is an elderly woman in good health. V and J are TRBV6-5 and TRBJ1-6; 8 bases line up with TRBD1. CDR3 in DNA: TGTGCCAGCAGTTACTCGAGCAGGGGGCGCGGTTATAATTCACCCCTCCACTTT. It yields the protein CASSYSSRGRGYNSPLHF.